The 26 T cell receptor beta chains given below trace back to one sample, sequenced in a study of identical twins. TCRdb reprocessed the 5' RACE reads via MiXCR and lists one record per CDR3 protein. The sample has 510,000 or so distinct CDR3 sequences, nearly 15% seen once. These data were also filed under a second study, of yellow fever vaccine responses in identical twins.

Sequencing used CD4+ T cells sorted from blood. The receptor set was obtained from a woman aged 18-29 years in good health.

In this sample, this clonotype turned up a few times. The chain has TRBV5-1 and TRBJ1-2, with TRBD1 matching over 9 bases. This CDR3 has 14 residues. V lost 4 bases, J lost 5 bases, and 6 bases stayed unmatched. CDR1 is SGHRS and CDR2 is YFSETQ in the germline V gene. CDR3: CASSPGQGRYGYTF. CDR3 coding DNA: TGCGCCAGCAGCCCGGGACAGGGAAGGTATGGCTACACCTTC.

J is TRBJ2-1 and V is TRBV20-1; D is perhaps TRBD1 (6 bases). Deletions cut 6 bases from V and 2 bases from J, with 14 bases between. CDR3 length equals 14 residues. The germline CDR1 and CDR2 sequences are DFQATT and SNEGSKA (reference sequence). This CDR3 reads CSARQVQPYNEQFF. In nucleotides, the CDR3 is TGCAGTGCCAGACAGGTGCAACCCTACAATGAGCAGTTCTTC.

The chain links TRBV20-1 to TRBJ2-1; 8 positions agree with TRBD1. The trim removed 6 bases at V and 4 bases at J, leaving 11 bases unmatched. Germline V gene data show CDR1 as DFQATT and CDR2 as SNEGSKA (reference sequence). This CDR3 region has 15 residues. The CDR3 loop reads CSAYRSDRAYNEQFF. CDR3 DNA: TGCAGTGCCTACCGATCGGACAGGGCATACAATGAGCAGTTCTTC.

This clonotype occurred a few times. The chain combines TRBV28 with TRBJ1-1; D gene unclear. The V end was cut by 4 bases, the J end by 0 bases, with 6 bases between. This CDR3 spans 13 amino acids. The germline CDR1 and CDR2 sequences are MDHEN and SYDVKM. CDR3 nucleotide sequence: TGTGCCAGCAGTTCCCAAGTGAACACTGAAGCTTTCTTT. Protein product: CASSSQVNTEAFF. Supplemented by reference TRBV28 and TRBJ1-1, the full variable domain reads DVKVTQSSRYLVKRTGEKVFLECVQDMDHENMFWYRQDPGLGLRLIYFSYDVKMKEKGDIPEGYSVSREKKERFSLILESASTNQTSMYLCASSSQVNTEAFFGQGTRLTVV.

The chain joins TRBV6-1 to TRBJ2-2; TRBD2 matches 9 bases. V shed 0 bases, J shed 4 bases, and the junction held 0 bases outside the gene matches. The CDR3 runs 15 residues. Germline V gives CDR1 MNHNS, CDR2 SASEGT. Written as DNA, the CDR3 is TGTGCCAGCAGTGAAGCTAGCGGGAGCACCGGGGAGCTGTTTTTT. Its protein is CASSEASGSTGELFF.

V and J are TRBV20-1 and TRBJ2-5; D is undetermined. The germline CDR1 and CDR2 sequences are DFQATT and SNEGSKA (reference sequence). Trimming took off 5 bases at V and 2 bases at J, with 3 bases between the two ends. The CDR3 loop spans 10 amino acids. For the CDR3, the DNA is TGCAGTGCTCAGCAAGAGACCCAGTACTTC. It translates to CSAQQETQYF.

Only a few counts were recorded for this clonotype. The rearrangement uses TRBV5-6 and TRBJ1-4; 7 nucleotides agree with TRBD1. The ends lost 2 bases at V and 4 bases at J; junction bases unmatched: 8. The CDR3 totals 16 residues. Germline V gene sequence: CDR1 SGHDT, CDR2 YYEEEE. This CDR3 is CASSFSGTALNEKLFF. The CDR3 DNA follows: TGTGCCAGCAGCTTTTCGGGGACAGCCCTTAATGAAAAACTGTTTTTT.

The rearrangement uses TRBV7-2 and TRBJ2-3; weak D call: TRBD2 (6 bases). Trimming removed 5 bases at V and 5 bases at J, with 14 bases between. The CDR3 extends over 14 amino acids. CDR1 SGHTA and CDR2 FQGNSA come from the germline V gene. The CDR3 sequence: CASSTPRGRDTQYF. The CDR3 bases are TGTGCCAGCAGCACGCCTCGGGGGAGAGATACGCAGTATTTT.

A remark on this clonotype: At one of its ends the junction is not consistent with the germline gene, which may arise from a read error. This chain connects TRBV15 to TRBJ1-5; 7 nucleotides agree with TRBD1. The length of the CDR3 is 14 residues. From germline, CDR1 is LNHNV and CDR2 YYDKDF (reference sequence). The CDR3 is CATSSGTVNRPQHF. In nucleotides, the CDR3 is TGTGCCACCAGCAGCGGGACAGTCAATCGGCCCCAGCATTTT. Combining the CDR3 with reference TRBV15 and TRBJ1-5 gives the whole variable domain DAMVIQNPRYQVTQFGKPVTLSCSQTLNHNVMYWYQQKSSQAPKLLFHYYDKDFNNEADTPDNFQSRRPNTSFCFLDIRSPGLGDTAMYLCATSSGTVNRPQHFGDGTRLSIL.

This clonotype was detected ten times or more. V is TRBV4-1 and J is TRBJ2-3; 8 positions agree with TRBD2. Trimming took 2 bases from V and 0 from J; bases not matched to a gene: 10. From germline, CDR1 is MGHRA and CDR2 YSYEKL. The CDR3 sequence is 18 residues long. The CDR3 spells CASSQSRGASGSTDTQYF. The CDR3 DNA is TGCGCCAGCAGCCAATCCAGGGGTGCTAGCGGGAGCACAGATACGCAGTATTTT.

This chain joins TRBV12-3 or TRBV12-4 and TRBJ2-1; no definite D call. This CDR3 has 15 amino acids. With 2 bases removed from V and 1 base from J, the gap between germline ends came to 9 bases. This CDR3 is CASSLFGRSYNEQFF. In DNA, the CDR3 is TGTGCCAGCAGTTTATTTGGCAGGTCCTACAATGAGCAGTTCTTC.

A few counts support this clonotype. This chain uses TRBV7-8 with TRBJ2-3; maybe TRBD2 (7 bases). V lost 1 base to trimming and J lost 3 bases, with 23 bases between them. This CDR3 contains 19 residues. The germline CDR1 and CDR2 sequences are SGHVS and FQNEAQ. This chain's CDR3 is CASSLDANTRGGKTDTQYF. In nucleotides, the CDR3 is TGTGCCAGCAGCTTAGACGCCAACACCAGGGGAGGGAAGACAGATACGCAGTATTTT.

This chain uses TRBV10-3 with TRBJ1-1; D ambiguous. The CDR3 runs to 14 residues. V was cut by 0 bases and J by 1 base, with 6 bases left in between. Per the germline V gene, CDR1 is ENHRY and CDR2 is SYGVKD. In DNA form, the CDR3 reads TGTGCCATCAGTGAGTCCAGAGCGAACACTGAAGCTTTCTTT. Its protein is CAISESRANTEAFF.

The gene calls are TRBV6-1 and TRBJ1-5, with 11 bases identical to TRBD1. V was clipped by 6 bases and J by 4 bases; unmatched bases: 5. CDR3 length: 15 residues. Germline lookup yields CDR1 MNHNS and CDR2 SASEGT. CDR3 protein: CASSRGQGANQPQHF. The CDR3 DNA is TGTGCCAGCAGCCGAGGACAGGGGGCTAATCAGCCCCAGCATTTT.

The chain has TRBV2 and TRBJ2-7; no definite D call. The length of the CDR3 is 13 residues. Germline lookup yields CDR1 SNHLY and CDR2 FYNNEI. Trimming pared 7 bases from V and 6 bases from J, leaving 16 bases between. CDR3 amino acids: CASNSDGVSEQYF. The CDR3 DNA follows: TGTGCCAGCAATTCAGACGGAGTCTCCGAGCAGTACTTC.

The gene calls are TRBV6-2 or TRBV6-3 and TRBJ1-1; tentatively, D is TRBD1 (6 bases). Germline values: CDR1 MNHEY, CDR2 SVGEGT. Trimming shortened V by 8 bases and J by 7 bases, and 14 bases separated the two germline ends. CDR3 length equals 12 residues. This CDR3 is CASLSRTDEAFF. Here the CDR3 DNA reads TGTGCCAGCTTGAGTAGGACAGATGAAGCTTTCTTT.

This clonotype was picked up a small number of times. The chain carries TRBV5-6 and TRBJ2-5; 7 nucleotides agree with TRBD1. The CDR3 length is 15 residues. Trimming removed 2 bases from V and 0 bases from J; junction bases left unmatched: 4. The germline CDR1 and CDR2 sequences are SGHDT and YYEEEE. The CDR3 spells CASSFFDRDQETQYF. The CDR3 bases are TGTGCCAGCAGCTTCTTTGACAGGGACCAAGAGACCCAGTACTTC.

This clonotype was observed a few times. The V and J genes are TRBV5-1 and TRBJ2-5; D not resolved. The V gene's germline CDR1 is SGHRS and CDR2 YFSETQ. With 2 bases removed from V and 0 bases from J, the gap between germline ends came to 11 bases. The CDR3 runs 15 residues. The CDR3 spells CASSFNGPYQETQYF. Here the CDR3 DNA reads TGCGCCAGCAGCTTTAACGGACCGTACCAAGAGACCCAGTACTTC.

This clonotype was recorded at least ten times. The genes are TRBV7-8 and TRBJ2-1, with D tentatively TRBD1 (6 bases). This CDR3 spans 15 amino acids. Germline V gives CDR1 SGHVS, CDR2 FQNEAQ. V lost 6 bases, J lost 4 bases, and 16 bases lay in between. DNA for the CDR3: TGTGCCAGCAGTCCCCGACAGGTTGATTACAATGAGCAGTTCTTC. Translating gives CASSPRQVDYNEQFF.

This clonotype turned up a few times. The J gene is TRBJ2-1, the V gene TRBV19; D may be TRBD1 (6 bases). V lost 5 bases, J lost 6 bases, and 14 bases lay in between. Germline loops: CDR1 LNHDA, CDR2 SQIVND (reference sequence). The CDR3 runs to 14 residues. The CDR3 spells CASSPETGSNEQFF. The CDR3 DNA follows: TGTGCCAGTAGTCCGGAGACAGGTAGCAATGAGCAGTTCTTC.

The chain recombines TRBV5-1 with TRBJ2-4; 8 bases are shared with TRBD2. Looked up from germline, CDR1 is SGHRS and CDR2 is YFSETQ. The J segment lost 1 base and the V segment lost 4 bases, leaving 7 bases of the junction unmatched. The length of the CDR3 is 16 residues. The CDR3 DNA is TGCGCCAGCAGCGGCGGGGGGCGAGGCGCCAAAAACATTCAGTACTTC. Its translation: CASSGGGRGAKNIQYF.

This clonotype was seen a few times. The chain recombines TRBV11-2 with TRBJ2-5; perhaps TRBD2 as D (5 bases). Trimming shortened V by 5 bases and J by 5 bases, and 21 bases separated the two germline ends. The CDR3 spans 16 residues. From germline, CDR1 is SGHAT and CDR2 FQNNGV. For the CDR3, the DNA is TGTGCCAGCAGCCCTTGGGAGAAGAGCCGGATTGAGACCCAGTACTTC. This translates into CASSPWEKSRIETQYF.

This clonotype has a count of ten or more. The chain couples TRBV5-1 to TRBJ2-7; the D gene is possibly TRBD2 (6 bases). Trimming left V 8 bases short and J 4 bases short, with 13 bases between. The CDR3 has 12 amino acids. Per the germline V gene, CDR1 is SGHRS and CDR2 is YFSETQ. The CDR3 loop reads CASRREAYEQYF. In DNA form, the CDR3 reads TGCGCCAGTCGCAGGGAGGCTTACGAGCAGTACTTC.

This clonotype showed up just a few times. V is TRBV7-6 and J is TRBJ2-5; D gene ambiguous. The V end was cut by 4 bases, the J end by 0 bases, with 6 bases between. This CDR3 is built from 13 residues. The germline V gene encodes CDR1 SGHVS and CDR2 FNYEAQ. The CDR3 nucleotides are TGTGCCAGCAGCTCTTCGAACCAAGAGACCCAGTACTTC. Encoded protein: CASSSSNQETQYF.

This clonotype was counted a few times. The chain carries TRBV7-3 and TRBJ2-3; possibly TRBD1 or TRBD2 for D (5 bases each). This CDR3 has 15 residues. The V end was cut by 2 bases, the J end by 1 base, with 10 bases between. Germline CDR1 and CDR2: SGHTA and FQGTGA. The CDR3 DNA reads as TGTGCCAGCAGCTTAGGGGGAAAGCGCACAGATACGCAGTATTTT. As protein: CASSLGGKRTDTQYF.

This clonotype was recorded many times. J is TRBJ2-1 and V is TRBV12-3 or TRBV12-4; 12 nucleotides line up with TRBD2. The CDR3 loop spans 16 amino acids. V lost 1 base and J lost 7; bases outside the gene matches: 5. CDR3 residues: CASSLERLAGVNEQFF. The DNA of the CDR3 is TGTGCCAGCAGTTTAGAGAGACTAGCGGGAGTAAATGAGCAGTTCTTC.